This entry is about one TCR beta chain. This sample is part of a study of T cells after somatic rescue of genetic block. The germline CDR1 and CDR2 sequences are SGHTA and FQGNSA. This CDR3 has 20 residues. Trimming cost V 0 bases and J 0 bases, with 23 bases left between them. Generated by immunoSEQ multiplex PCR, the TCRdb table keeps only in-frame clones and is missing some. The repertoire has under 150,000 clones, 75% to 95% of them found once; the top ten carry over 1.1%. This sequence was found in a woman between 18 and 29 years old. V gene TRBV7-2 combines with J gene TRBJ1-1, with D tentatively TRBD1 (6 bases). Sequenced sample: peripheral blood mononuclear cells (PBMCs). In DNA, the CDR3 is TGTGCCAGCAGCTTAGCCTTGGGCGGGGGGCACGGTTGGGTGAACACTGAAGCTTTCTTT. Translating gives CASSLALGGGHGWVNTEAFF.